Listed here are 13 T cell receptor beta chains from one sample, sequenced in a study of T cells in narcolepsy (dated by TCRdb to 2016 to 2019). Library preparation was by the immunoSEQ multiplex PCR assay. The table comes from immuneACCESS by way of TCRdb, which keeps in-frame sequences with V and J called. Part of the clones is missing from these tables; in studies checked, under half for an unresolved V gene and the rest for unknown reasons. The table for this sample lists 9,500 to 14,000 clones; around 94% of them were counted only once. Of the sample, 0.85% to 1.2% falls within the top ten clones. The sequencing input was CD45RA- memory CD4+ T cells from PBMCs. The sample's cell subset or site label, in plain terms: memory T cells sorted ex vivo from peripheral blood. The receptors were gathered from a human donor with narcolepsy.

The gene calls are TRBV29-1 and TRBJ2-5; D possibly corresponds to TRBD2 (7 bases). From germline, CDR1 is SQVTM and CDR2 ANQGSEA. The germline V and J ends were trimmed by 4 bases and 7 bases, with 16 bases remaining between them. The CDR3 has 13 amino acids. The CDR3 sequence: CSVAEGGQVTQYF. In DNA, the CDR3 is TGCAGCGTTGCGGAGGGGGGGCAGGTGACCCAGTACTTC.

The J gene is TRBJ2-3, the V gene TRBV11-3; 8 positions match TRBD2. V was pared by 0 bases and J by 8 bases, with 16 bases of the junction left unmatched. This CDR3 comprises 18 residues. Germline values: CDR1 SGHNT, CDR2 YENEEA. In nucleotides, the CDR3 is TGTGCCAGCAGCTTAGATCAGAGCGGGAGCCAGTATCAAACTACGCAGTATTTT. Protein sequence: CASSLDQSGSQYQTTQYF.

The chain combines TRBV6-6 with TRBJ2-2; TRBD1 is a possible D gene (6 bases). The CDR3 is made up of 14 amino acids. Germline assignment: CDR1 MNHNY and CDR2 SVGAGI (reference sequence). The V end was cut by 7 bases, the J end by 1 base, with 10 bases between. CDR3 protein: CASTLDRNTGELFF. In DNA, the CDR3 is TGTGCCAGCACCCTGGACAGGAACACCGGGGAGCTGTTTTTT.

This rearrangement joins TRBV16 to TRBJ2-7, with D hard to call. Germline V gene lookup returns CDR1 KGHSY and CDR2 FQNENV. The CDR3 extends over 15 amino acids. The germline V and J ends were trimmed by 3 bases and 4 bases, with 16 bases remaining between them. The CDR3 DNA follows: TGTGCCAGCAGCCATCAAGGCAGGCGAAAGTACGAGCAGTACTTC. This codes for CASSHQGRRKYEQYF.

This chain connects TRBV5-6 to TRBJ2-7; no clear D gene. Germline V gene sequence: CDR1 SGHDT, CDR2 YYEEEE. With 2 bases removed from V and 6 bases from J, the gap between germline ends came to 12 bases. The CDR3 covers 13 residues. In DNA form, the CDR3 reads TGTGCCAGCAGCTTTGGAGCTCCCGGCGAGCAGTACTTC. Its translation: CASSFGAPGEQYF.

The gene calls are TRBV19 and TRBJ2-5; 10 bases match TRBD1. Germline V gene data show CDR1 as LNHDA and CDR2 as SQIVND (reference sequence). This CDR3 region has 15 residues. The trim removed 5 bases at V and 3 bases at J, leaving 6 bases unmatched. The CDR3 protein is CASSVLGQGEETQYF. Here the CDR3 DNA reads TGTGCCAGTAGTGTTCTCGGACAGGGGGAAGAGACCCAGTACTTC.

J is TRBJ2-5 and V is TRBV4-1; 9 bases line up with TRBD2. Trimming at V came to 1 base and at J to 5 bases, leaving 14 bases not matched to a gene. CDR1 MGHRA and CDR2 YSYEKL come from the germline V gene. CDR3 length: 18 amino acids. The CDR3 here is CASSQAGRGGARDETQYF. CDR3 nucleotides: TGCGCCAGCAGCCAAGCCGGCCGCGGGGGGGCCCGAGATGAGACCCAGTACTTC.

This sequence joins TRBV6-5 and TRBJ1-2; D is unclear. From germline, CDR1 is MNHEY and CDR2 SVGAGI. The CDR3 is 13 residues long. V lost 5 bases and J 8 bases, leaving 15 bases between the germline ends. This CDR3 reads CASSRPASSGYTF. CDR3 nucleotide sequence: TGTGCCAGCAGTCGACCCGCATCGTCAGGCTACACCTTC.

The rearrangement links TRBV2 to TRBJ2-3; TRBD2 matches at 12 bases. Germline values: CDR1 SNHLY, CDR2 FYNNEI. With 3 bases clipped from V and 0 bases from J, the junction kept 1 base outside the gene matches. The CDR3 is 16 amino acids. CDR3 in amino acids: CASSEGLAGSTDTQYF. The CDR3, as DNA: TGTGCCAGCAGTGAGGGACTAGCGGGTAGCACAGATACGCAGTATTTT.

The V and J genes are TRBV2 and TRBJ1-2; unclear D gene. The CDR3 sequence is 11 residues long. Trimming shortened V by 3 bases and J by 6 bases, and 5 bases separated the two germline ends. Germline V gene data show CDR1 as SNHLY and CDR2 as FYNNEI. CDR3 in amino acids: CASSEADGYTF. CDR3 sequence (DNA): TGTGCCAGCAGTGAGGCAGATGGCTACACCTTC.

The chain's CDR3 is CASSEDLANYGYTF. The DNA of the CDR3 is TGTGCCAGCAGTGAGGACCTCGCTAACTATGGCTACACCTTC. The rearrangement joins TRBV6-6 to TRBJ1-2; D gene unclear. V lost 5 bases and J lost 0, with 10 bases in between. Germline V lookup: CDR1 MNHNY, CDR2 SVGAGI (reference sequence). The length of the CDR3 is 14 residues.

The chain couples TRBV6-5 to TRBJ1-2; D gene unclear. V lost 0 bases and J lost 3, with 11 bases in between. The V gene's germline CDR1 is MNHEY and CDR2 SVGAGI. CDR3 length: 15 amino acids. This CDR3 is CASSYSLGNYYGYTF. The CDR3 DNA reads as TGTGCCAGCAGTTACTCGCTAGGTAACTACTATGGCTACACCTTC.

Only one count was recorded for this clone. The gene calls are TRBV19 and TRBJ2-1; D is unclear. The CDR3 is made up of 12 amino acids. V was shortened by 6 bases and J by 7 bases, with 10 bases between the two germline ends. Germline V lookup: CDR1 LNHDA, CDR2 SQIVND (reference sequence). The CDR3 is CASSTTRNEQFF. CDR3 coding DNA: TGTGCCAGTAGCACGACACGAAATGAGCAGTTCTTC.